The present TCR beta chain was sequenced within a study of CD8 T cells in ankylosing spondylitis. The CDR3 runs 16 residues. J was trimmed by 6 bases and V by 5 bases; bases with no gene match: 11. From germline, CDR1 is SGHVS and CDR2 FQNEAQ. Points on this clonotype: The target antigen is unknown.

MiXCR, applied by TCRdb to the 5' RACE reads, yields one record per CDR3 protein. The sample has 700,000 to 850,000 distinct CDR3 sequences; approximately 12% are singletons. Study outcomes and limitations: Roughly 8 highly homologous variants made up a TCR beta motif, and this motif appeared characteristic of ankylosing spondylitis blood.

This chain connects TRBV7-8 to TRBJ1-5, with 9 bases aligning to TRBD1. Sequencing was performed on blood, either unsorted or a sorted T cell fraction (not recorded which). The TCR sequence derives from a male donor with ankylosing spondylitis. CDR3 bases: TGTGCCAGCAGCCTCGGAAGGGGACAGGGAATTCAGCCCCAGCATTTT. Its translation: CASSLGRGQGIQPQHF.